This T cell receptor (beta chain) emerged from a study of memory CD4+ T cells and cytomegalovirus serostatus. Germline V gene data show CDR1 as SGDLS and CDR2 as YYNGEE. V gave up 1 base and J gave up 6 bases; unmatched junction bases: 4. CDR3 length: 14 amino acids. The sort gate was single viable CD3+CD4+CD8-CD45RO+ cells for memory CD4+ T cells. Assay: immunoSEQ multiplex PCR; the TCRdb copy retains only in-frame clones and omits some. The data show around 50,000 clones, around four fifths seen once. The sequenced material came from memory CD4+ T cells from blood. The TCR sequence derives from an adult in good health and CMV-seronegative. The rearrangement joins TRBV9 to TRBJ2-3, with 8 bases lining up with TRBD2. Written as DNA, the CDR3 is TGTGCCAGCAGCGTACGGTCTAGCGGGGATACGCAGTATTTT. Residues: CASSVRSSGDTQYF.